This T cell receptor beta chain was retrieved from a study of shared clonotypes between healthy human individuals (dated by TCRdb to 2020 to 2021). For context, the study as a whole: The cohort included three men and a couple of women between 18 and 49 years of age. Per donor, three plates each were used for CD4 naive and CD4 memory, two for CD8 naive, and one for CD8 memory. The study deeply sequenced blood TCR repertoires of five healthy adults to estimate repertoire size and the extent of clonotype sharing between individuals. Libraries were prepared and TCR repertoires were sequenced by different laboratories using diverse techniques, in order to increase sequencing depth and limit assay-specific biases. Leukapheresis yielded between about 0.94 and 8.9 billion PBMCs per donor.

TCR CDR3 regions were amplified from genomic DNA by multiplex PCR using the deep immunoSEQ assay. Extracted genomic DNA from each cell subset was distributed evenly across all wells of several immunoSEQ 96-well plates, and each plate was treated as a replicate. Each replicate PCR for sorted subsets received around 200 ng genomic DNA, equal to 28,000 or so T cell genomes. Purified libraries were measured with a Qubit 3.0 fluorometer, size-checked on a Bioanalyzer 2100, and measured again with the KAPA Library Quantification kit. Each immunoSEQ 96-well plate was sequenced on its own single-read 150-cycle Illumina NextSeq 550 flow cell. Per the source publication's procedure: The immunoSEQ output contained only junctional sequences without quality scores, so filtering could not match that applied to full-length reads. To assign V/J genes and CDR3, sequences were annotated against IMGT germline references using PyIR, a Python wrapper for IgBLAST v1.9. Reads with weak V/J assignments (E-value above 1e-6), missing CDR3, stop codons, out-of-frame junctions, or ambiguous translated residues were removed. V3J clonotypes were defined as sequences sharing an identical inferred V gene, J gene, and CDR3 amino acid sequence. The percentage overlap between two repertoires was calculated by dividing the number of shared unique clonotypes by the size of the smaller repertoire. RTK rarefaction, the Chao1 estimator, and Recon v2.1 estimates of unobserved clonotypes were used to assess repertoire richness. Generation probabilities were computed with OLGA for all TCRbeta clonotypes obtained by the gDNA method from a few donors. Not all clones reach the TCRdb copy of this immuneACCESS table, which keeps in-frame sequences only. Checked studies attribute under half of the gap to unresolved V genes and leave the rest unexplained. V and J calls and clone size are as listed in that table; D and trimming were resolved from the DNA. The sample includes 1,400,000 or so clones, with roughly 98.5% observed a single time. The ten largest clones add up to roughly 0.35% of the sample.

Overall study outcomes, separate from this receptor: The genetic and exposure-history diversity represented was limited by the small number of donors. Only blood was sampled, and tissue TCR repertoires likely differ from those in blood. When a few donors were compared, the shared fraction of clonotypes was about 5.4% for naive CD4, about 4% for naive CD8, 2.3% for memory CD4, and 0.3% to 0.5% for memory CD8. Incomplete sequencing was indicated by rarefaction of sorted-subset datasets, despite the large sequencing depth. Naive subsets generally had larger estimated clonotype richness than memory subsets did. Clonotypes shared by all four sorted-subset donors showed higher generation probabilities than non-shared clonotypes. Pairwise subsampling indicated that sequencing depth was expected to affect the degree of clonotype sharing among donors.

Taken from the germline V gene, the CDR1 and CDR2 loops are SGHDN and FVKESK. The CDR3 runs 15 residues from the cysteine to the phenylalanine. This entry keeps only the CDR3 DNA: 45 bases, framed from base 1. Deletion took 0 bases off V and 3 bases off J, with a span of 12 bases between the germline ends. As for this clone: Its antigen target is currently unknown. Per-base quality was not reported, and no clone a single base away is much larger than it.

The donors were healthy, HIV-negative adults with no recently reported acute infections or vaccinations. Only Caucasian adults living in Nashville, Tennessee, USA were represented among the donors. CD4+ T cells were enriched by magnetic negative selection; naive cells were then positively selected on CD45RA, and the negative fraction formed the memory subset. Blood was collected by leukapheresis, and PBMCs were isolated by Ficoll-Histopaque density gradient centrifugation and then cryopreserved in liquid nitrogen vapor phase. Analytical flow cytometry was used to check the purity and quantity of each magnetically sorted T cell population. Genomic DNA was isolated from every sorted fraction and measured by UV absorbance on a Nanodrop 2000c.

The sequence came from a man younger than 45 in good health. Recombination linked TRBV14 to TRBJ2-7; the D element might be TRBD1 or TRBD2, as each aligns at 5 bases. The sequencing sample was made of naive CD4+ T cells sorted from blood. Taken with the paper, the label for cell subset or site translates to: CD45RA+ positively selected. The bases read TGTGCCAGCAGCCAAGACGGGACCCACCACTACGAGCAGTACTTC. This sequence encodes CASSQDGTHHYEQYF.